The 8 T cell receptor beta chains below come from one sample, sequenced in a study of blood T cells in healthy people across ages. Primed by a sample-barcoded 5' primer and a J-beta primer mix, a second PCR proceeded for 7 to 11 cycles. Each CDR3 protein is one row after TCRdb ran MiXCR on the 5' RACE reads. The data hold hundreds of thousands of distinct CDR3 sequences, with approximately 49% observed a single time. The sample consisted of blood. The receptors derive from a woman aged 55-70 years in good health.

The rearrangement links TRBV7-9 to TRBJ2-5, with D perhaps matching TRBD1 (6 bases). The V gene's germline CDR1 is SEHNR and CDR2 FQNEAQ (reference sequence). The V gene lost 5 bases and the J gene lost 2 bases, with 21 bases spanning the gap. The CDR3 length is 17 residues. For the CDR3, the DNA is TGTGCCAGCAGCACCGGGACAAGACCCTTGGGGCAAGAGACCCAGTACTTC. Translation gives CASSTGTRPLGQETQYF.

V gene TRBV6-1 combines with J gene TRBJ2-7; a weak D match, TRBD1 (6 bases). V was pared by 3 bases and J by 2 bases, with 14 bases between. CDR3 length: 15 amino acids. Looked up from germline, CDR1 is MNHNS and CDR2 is SASEGT. In DNA form, the CDR3 reads TGTGCCAGCAGTGAGTACCAGGGACAAACCTACGAGCAGTACTTC. This encodes CASSEYQGQTYEQYF.

This clonotype has more than one count but fewer than ten. A much larger clone sits a single nucleotide away, making a read error possible. The V and J genes are TRBV2 and TRBJ1-1, with unresolved D. With 5 bases removed from V and 1 base from J, the gap between germline ends came to 5 bases. From germline, CDR1 is SNHLY and CDR2 FYNNEI. The CDR3 covers 12 residues. The CDR3 coding sequence is TGTGCCAGCAGTTTTCAGAACACTGAAGCTTTCTTT. Translating gives CASSFQNTEAFF.

The V and J genes are TRBV24-1 and TRBJ2-1; 10 nucleotides line up with TRBD1. CDR1 and CDR2 (germline): KGHDR, SFDVKD. The CDR3 runs to 16 residues. V trimming: 4 bases; J trimming: 5 bases; junction bases outside the gene matches: 7. The CDR3 sequence: CATSDPGTGADNEQFF. DNA of the CDR3: TGTGCCACCAGTGACCCCGGGACAGGGGCAGACAATGAGCAGTTCTTC.

This clonotype was observed a handful of times. This chain uses TRBV15 with TRBJ2-5; 7 bases align to TRBD1. The CDR3 extends over 16 amino acids. The ends lost 0 bases at V and 11 bases at J; junction bases unmatched: 15. Germline values: CDR1 LNHNV, CDR2 YYDKDF (reference sequence). The CDR3 sequence is CATSRDLMSTGSEQYF. The CDR3 bases are TGTGCCACCAGCAGAGATTTAATGTCGACAGGGAGTGAGCAGTACTTC.

The genes are TRBV7-2 and TRBJ2-7; D gene ambiguous. In germline, CDR1 is SGHTA, CDR2 FQGNSA. V was shortened by 5 bases and J by 2 bases, with 13 bases between the two germline ends. The CDR3 has 14 amino acids. The CDR3 is CASSVLRAPYEQYF. The CDR3 DNA is TGTGCCAGCAGCGTACTCCGGGCCCCCTACGAGCAGTACTTC. Supplemented by reference TRBV7-2 and TRBJ2-7, the full variable domain reads GAGVSQSPSNKVTEKGKDVELRCDPISGHTALYWYRQSLGQGLEFLIYFQGNSAPDKSGLPSDRFSAERTGGSVSTLTIQRTQQEDSAVYLCASSVLRAPYEQYFGPGTRLTVT.

This chain connects TRBV15 to TRBJ1-4, with 8 bases identical to TRBD1. V shed 2 bases and J 10 bases; nucleotides not matched to a gene: 9. The CDR3 runs 15 residues. Germline V gene sequence: CDR1 LNHNV, CDR2 YYDKDF (reference sequence). Here the CDR3 DNA reads TGTGCCACCAGCAGAACCGGACAGGGCCGAGGAAAACTGTTTTTT. Translated: CATSRTGQGRGKLFF.

This clonotype showed up just a few times. V usage is TRBV20-1 and J usage is TRBJ1-1; 11 nucleotides agree with TRBD1. The CDR3 loop spans 13 amino acids. CDR1 is DFQATT, CDR2 SNEGSKA, per germline (reference sequence). The V segment lost 6 bases and the J segment 7 bases; nucleotides outside the gene matches: 7. The CDR3 coding sequence is TGCAGTGCGCCGGGACAGGGGGGAGGTGAAGCTTTCTTT. Its protein product is CSAPGQGGGEAFF.